Described below is a single TCR beta chain sequence and its context. The data were taken from a study of regulatory and conventional T cells in RAG deficiency. The table came from immunoSEQ multiplex PCR; TCRdb's copy has only in-frame clones and leaves some out. The data hold approximately 8,500 clones, with about 84% observed a single time. The CDR3 runs 13 residues. The V gene's germline CDR1 is SQVTM and CDR2 ANQGSEA. The germline V and J ends were trimmed by 1 base and 5 bases, with 10 bases remaining between them. These data also featured in a second study, about regulatory T cells. Turning to that study: Primers: 52 TRBV forward and 13 TRBJ reverse.

The clonotype was recovered from a human donor in good health. The chain uses TRBV29-1 and TRBJ2-3, with D possibly matching TRBD2 (6 bases). Sequencing was done on a sample of CD8+ T cells sorted from blood. Written as DNA, the CDR3 is TGCAGCGTTGAAGGGAGGGTTAGAGATACGCAGTATTTT. This gives the protein CSVEGRVRDTQYF.